One and the same sample provided the 28 T cell receptor beta chains below, sequenced in a study of blood T cells in healthy people across ages. A second PCR, run for about 7 to 11 cycles, used a sample-barcoded 5' primer plus a J-beta primer mix. TCRdb passed the 5' RACE reads through MiXCR, listing each CDR3 protein once. The sample has about 770,000 distinct CDR3 sequences, about 42% seen once. Material: blood. The receptors here all came from a man in his 60s in good health.

The gene calls are TRBV2 and TRBJ2-5; 11 bases map to TRBD2. The CDR3 loop spans 15 amino acids. V gave up 5 bases and J gave up 1 base; unmatched junction bases: 3. CDR1 is SNHLY and CDR2 is FYNNEI in the germline V gene. The CDR3 bases are TGTGCCAGCAGTAGACTAGCGGGGATCCAAGAGACCCAGTACTTC. The encoded protein is CASSRLAGIQETQYF.

V and J are TRBV2 and TRBJ1-2; D may be TRBD1 (6 bases). Germline lookup yields CDR1 SNHLY and CDR2 FYNNEI. The ends were cut back, 6 bases at V and 4 bases at J, with 9 bases in the middle. The length of the CDR3 is 12 residues. The CDR3, as DNA: TGTGCCAGCAGACCAGGGGCCTATGGCTACACCTTC. As protein: CASRPGAYGYTF.

The rearrangement uses TRBV7-9 and TRBJ2-5; perhaps D is TRBD1 or TRBD2 (6 bases each). V lost 6 bases to trimming and J lost 11 bases, with 22 bases between them. CDR1 is SEHNR and CDR2 is FQNEAQ in the germline V gene (reference sequence). The CDR3 consists of 14 residues. The CDR3 DNA follows: TGTGCCAGCAGAAAGGGGGGAAGGGGCTATGAGCAGTACTTC. This codes for CASRKGGRGYEQYF.

The gene calls are TRBV13 and TRBJ2-7, with 9 bases aligning to TRBD1. The germline gives CDR1 PRHDT, CDR2 FYEKMQ (reference sequence). V was clipped by 5 bases and J by 2 bases; unmatched bases: 13. CDR3 length equals 17 residues. The CDR3 region is CASSRGTGRGTTYEQYF. The CDR3 coding sequence is TGTGCCAGCAGCAGGGGGACAGGGAGGGGGACCACCTACGAGCAGTACTTC.

The rearrangement joins TRBV20-1 to TRBJ2-7; perhaps TRBD1 as D (6 bases). The CDR3 covers 16 residues. CDR1 is DFQATT, CDR2 SNEGSKA, per germline (reference sequence). V was pared by 1 base and J by 7 bases, with 23 bases between. This chain's CDR3 is CSARAPDKTGFCEQYF. The DNA of the CDR3 is TGCAGTGCTAGAGCGCCAGACAAAACAGGGTTTTGTGAGCAGTACTTC.

This clonotype was recorded at least ten times. The V gene is TRBV7-2, the J gene TRBJ2-7; TRBD1 aligns across 9 bases. J was trimmed by 0 bases and V by 6 bases; bases with no gene match: 6. Germline V gene sequence: CDR1 SGHTA, CDR2 FQGNSA. The CDR3 runs to 15 residues. The CDR3 loop is CASSLDRGSSYEQYF. DNA of the CDR3: TGTGCCAGCAGTTTGGACAGGGGCAGCTCCTACGAGCAGTACTTC.

The CDR3 sequence: CASSSSSWARSTDTQYF. The CDR3 coding sequence is TGTGCCAGCAGCTCAAGCTCCTGGGCCCGGAGCACAGATACGCAGTATTTT. V and J are TRBV11-3 and TRBJ2-3; no reliable D call. Trimming shortened V by 4 bases and J by 0 bases, and 17 bases separated the two germline ends. Germline V CDR1 and CDR2: SGHNT, YENEEA. The CDR3 extends over 17 amino acids.

This clonotype was counted only a few times. CDR3 nucleotide sequence: TGTGCCAGCAGCTTAAATCCGGGGGTGGTCTACAATGAGCAGTACTTC. This codes for CASSLNPGVVYNEQYF. The genes are TRBV7-2 and TRBJ2-7; TRBD2 is a possible D gene (6 bases). CDR3 length: 16 amino acids. Germline values: CDR1 SGHTA, CDR2 FQGNSA. V dropped 2 bases and J dropped 7 bases, with 21 bases sitting between them.

This clonotype was counted a few times. The CDR3 sequence: CASSQDSGDSGANVLTF. The CDR3 coding sequence is TGTGCCAGCAGCCAAGACAGTGGAGACTCTGGGGCCAACGTCCTGACTTTC. The genes are TRBV3-1 and TRBJ2-6; D uncertain. CDR3 length: 17 amino acids. Germline V gives CDR1 LGHDT, CDR2 YNNKEL (reference sequence). The V gene lost 0 bases and the J gene lost 0 bases, with 9 bases spanning the gap.

The chain employs TRBV7-2 and TRBJ1-5; D gene uncertain. The length of the CDR3 is 15 residues. CDR1 is SGHTA and CDR2 is FQGNSA in the germline V gene. Trimming cost V 2 bases and J 2 bases, with 10 bases left between them. The CDR3 DNA sequence: TGTGCCAGCAGCTTATCTTTCGGGGGCAATCAGCCCCAGCATTTT. Its translation is CASSLSFGGNQPQHF.

This clonotype appeared a single time. V and J are TRBV5-1 and TRBJ1-5, with D unclear. V was cut by 0 bases and J by 4 bases, with 14 bases left in between. The CDR3 consists of 16 residues. The germline gives CDR1 SGHRS, CDR2 YFSETQ. In nucleotides, the CDR3 is TGCGCCAGCAGCTTGGTGTCTATTGTTACTAATCAGCCCCAGCATTTT. Amino acid sequence: CASSLVSIVTNQPQHF.

There are a few counts of this clonotype. J is TRBJ2-5 and V is TRBV4-1; the match to TRBD1 covers 8 bases. CDR3 length: 13 amino acids. The V segment lost 4 bases and the J segment 9 bases; nucleotides outside the gene matches: 7. CDR1 is MGHRA and CDR2 is YSYEKL in the germline V gene. CDR3 DNA sequence: TGCGCCAGCAGCCTAACGACAGGGGAGCCCCAGTACTTC. It is translated as CASSLTTGEPQYF.

This clonotype was counted between two and nine times. The chain recombines TRBV3-1 with TRBJ1-2; D unclear. This CDR3 is 13 amino acids long. CDR1 and CDR2 from the germline V gene are LGHDT and YNNKEL (reference sequence). The V and J ends lost 0 bases and 6 bases respectively, with 8 bases between them. CDR3 protein: CASSQDSGNGYTF. The CDR3 bases are TGTGCCAGCAGCCAAGATTCGGGGAATGGCTACACCTTC. The full variable domain, rest sourced from reference TRBV3-1 and TRBJ1-2, is DTAVSQTPKYLVTQMGNDKSIKCEQNLGHDTMYWYKQDSKKFLKIMFSYNNKELIINETVPNRFSPKSPDKAHLNLHINSLELGDSAVYFCASSQDSGNGYTFGSGTRLTVV.

The chain is built from TRBV5-1 and TRBJ2-3, with TRBD2 matching over 7 bases. The V segment lost 4 bases and the J segment 3 bases; nucleotides outside the gene matches: 8. Looked up from germline, CDR1 is SGHRS and CDR2 is YFSETQ. This CDR3 region has 15 residues. As DNA, the CDR3 is TGCGCCAGCAGCAGCGACGGGGGGAGGACAGATACGCAGTATTTT. Encoded protein: CASSSDGGRTDTQYF.

Only one count was recorded for this clonotype. This chain joins TRBV20-1 and TRBJ1-5, with D unclear. Germline-derived CDR1 and CDR2 are DFQATT and SNEGSKA (reference sequence). V gave up 5 bases and J gave up 4 bases, with 12 bases separating them. CDR3 length equals 13 residues. The CDR3 nucleotides are TGCAGTGCTCCCCCCGTGGGGAATCAGCCCCAGCATTTT. Translation: CSAPPVGNQPQHF.

V gene TRBV21-1 combines with J gene TRBJ2-7; the listed D gene, TRBD1, was not tested against the DNA. TRBV21-1 is a listed pseudogene. The CDR3 is 13 amino acids. CDR3 nucleotide sequence: TGTGCCAGCAGACCCAGGGAAAGGTACGAGCAGTACTTC. This sequence encodes CASRPRERYEQYF.

This clonotype was recorded many times. The chain recombines TRBV6-5 with TRBJ2-7, with TRBD1 identical over 8 bases. Germline values: CDR1 MNHEY, CDR2 SVGAGI. The CDR3 length is 16 residues. The junction had 12 bases not matched to a gene; V was cut back by 5 bases and J by 3 bases. In DNA, the CDR3 is TGTGCCAGCAGTCCCCGCGACAGGGGATGGAACTACGAGCAGTACTTC. Protein sequence: CASSPRDRGWNYEQYF.

The gene calls are TRBV3-1 and TRBJ2-1, with D uncertain. The V and J ends lost 3 bases and 6 bases respectively, with 12 bases between them. CDR1 is LGHDT, CDR2 YNNKEL, per germline (reference sequence). The CDR3 extends over 14 amino acids. CDR3: CASSQGNWGNEQFF. The CDR3 DNA follows: TGTGCCAGCAGCCAGGGCAATTGGGGCAATGAGCAGTTCTTC.

The chain employs TRBV2 and TRBJ2-7; 8 bases fit TRBD1. The CDR3 runs 15 residues. V lost 0 bases to trimming and J lost 5 bases; unmatched junction nucleotides: 6. The germline V gene encodes CDR1 SNHLY and CDR2 FYNNEI. The CDR3 reads CASSEARTGRDEQYF. In nucleotides, the CDR3 is TGTGCCAGCAGTGAAGCGCGGACAGGGCGGGACGAGCAGTACTTC.

The DNA of the CDR3 is TGTGCCAGCAGCCTTTCGGAAACGGGACCCCAGTACTTC. Amino acid sequence: CASSLSETGPQYF. This chain uses TRBV11-2 with TRBJ2-5, with D perhaps TRBD1 or TRBD2 (5 bases each). V dropped 5 bases and J dropped 9 bases, with 16 bases sitting between them. The CDR3 consists of 13 residues. The V gene's germline CDR1 is SGHAT and CDR2 FQNNGV.

This clonotype was found a few times. The CDR3 region is CASSLGQGDTSTDTQYF. DNA for the CDR3: TGTGCCAGCAGCTTAGGGCAGGGTGATACTAGCACAGATACGCAGTATTTT. The chain carries TRBV7-2 and TRBJ2-3; tentative D call: TRBD1 (5 bases). The CDR3 runs 17 residues. The V end lost 1 base, the J end lost 0 bases, and 14 bases lay between the germline ends. The germline gives CDR1 SGHTA, CDR2 FQGNSA.

This clonotype was seen ten or more times. J is TRBJ2-7 and V is TRBV4-3, with D perhaps TRBD1 (6 bases). This CDR3 region has 14 residues. CDR1 and CDR2 (germline): LGHNA, YSLEER. V was pared by 5 bases and J by 3 bases, with 14 bases between. The CDR3 loop reads CASSKSPQGYEQYF. The CDR3 DNA sequence: TGCGCCAGCAGCAAAAGCCCACAGGGCTACGAGCAGTACTTC.

The V call is TRBV4-3, the J call TRBJ2-2; D is possibly TRBD1 (5 bases). The V gene's germline CDR1 is LGHNA and CDR2 YSLEER. This CDR3 comprises 17 residues. Trimming removed 0 bases at V and 6 bases at J, with 17 bases between. DNA of the CDR3: TGCGCCAGCAGCCAAGATATTAAAGGGGTGTCGGCCGGGGAGCTGTTTTTT. This translates into CASSQDIKGVSAGELFF.

This clonotype has ten or more counts. This sequence joins TRBV7-2 and TRBJ2-7; D remains unclear. CDR3 length equals 14 residues. V lost 2 bases to trimming and J lost 3 bases, with 11 bases between them. The germline V gene has CDR1 SGHTA and CDR2 FQGNSA. In DNA form, the CDR3 reads TGTGCCAGCAGCTTATCGGTTTTGATCTACGAGCAGTACTTC. Translation gives CASSLSVLIYEQYF.

This chain links TRBV7-2 with TRBJ2-4; no clear D. The J call may not be correct, given that the DNA end is closer to TRBJ2-7. CDR1 SGHTA and CDR2 FQGNSA come from the germline V gene. CDR3 length: 14 amino acids. The DNA of the CDR3 is TGTGCCAGCAGCGCCGAGTCTGGCCCTTACGAGCAGTACTTC. Translated: CASSAESGPYEQYF.

The chain employs TRBV20-1 and TRBJ2-3; 8 bases agree with TRBD2. Germline loops: CDR1 DFQATT, CDR2 SNEGSKA (reference sequence). CDR3 length: 15 amino acids. The V segment lost 1 base and the J segment 2 bases; nucleotides outside the gene matches: 5. Here the CDR3 DNA reads TGCAGTGCTAGAGGGGCGGGGGGCGACACAGATACGCAGTATTTT. Protein: CSARGAGGDTDTQYF.

Ten or more counts support this clonotype. The chain carries TRBV7-9 and TRBJ2-3; D call uncertain. CDR3 length: 12 amino acids. Germline V gives CDR1 SEHNR, CDR2 FQNEAQ (reference sequence). The V end lost 5 bases, the J end lost 3 bases, and 6 bases lay between the germline ends. CDR3 protein: CASSRITDTQYF. CDR3 nucleotides: TGTGCCAGCAGCCGTATAACAGATACGCAGTATTTT.

The chain uses TRBV25-1 and TRBJ2-5; D not resolved. The J call may be mistaken, given a closer DNA end match to TRBJ2-1. CDR1 and CDR2 from the germline V gene are MGHDK and SYGVNS. CDR3 length equals 15 residues. The CDR3 region has the DNA TGTGCCAGCAGTGACCACAGCTTTAACCAAGAGACCCAGTTCTTC. It yields the protein CASSDHSFNQETQFF.